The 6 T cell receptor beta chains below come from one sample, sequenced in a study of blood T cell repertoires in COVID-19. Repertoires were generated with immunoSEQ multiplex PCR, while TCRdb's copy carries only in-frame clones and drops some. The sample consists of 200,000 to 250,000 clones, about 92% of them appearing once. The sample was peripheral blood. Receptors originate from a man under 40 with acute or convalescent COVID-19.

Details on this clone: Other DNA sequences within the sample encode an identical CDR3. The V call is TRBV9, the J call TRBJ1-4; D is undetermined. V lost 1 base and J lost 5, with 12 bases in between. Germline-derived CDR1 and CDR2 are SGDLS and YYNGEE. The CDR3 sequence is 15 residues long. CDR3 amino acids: CASSVRTGGNEKLFF. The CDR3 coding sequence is TGTGCCAGCAGCGTAAGGACGGGAGGGAATGAAAAACTGTTTTTT.

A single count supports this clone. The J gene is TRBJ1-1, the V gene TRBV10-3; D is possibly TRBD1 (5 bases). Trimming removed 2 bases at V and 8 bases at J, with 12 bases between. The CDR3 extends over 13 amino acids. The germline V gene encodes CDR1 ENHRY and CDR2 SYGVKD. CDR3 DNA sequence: TGTGCCATCAGTGAGGGTGGCGGGGCCGAAGCTTTCTTT. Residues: CAISEGGGAEAFF.

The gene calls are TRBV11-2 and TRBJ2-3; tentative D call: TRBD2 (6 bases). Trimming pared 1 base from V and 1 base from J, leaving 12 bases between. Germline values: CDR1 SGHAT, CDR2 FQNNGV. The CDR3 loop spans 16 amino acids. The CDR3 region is CASSLVRGGGTDTQYF. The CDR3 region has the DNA TGTGCCAGCAGCTTAGTTAGGGGAGGAGGCACAGATACGCAGTATTTT.

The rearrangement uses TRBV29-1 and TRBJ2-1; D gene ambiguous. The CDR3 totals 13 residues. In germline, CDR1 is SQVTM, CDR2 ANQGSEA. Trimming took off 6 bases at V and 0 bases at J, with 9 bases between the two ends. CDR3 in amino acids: CSVKPGSYNEQFF. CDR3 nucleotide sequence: TGCAGCGTAAAGCCCGGCTCCTACAATGAGCAGTTCTTC.

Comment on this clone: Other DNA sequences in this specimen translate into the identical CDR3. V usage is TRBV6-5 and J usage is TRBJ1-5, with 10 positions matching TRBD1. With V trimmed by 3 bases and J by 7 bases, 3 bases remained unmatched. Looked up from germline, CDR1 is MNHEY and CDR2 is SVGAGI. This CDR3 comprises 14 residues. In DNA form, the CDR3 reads TGTGCCAGCAGTTATACGGGACAGGGGCAGCCCCAGCATTTT. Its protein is CASSYTGQGQPQHF.

CDR3 DNA sequence: TGTGCCAGCAGCCCTTGGGGGACAGGTATTTTGGATGGCTACACCTTC. Protein: CASSPWGTGILDGYTF. J is TRBJ1-2 and V is TRBV28; 8 bases map to TRBD1. Per germline, CDR1 MDHEN and CDR2 SYDVKM. V lost 6 bases to trimming and J lost 6 bases; unmatched junction nucleotides: 15. The CDR3 length is 16 residues.